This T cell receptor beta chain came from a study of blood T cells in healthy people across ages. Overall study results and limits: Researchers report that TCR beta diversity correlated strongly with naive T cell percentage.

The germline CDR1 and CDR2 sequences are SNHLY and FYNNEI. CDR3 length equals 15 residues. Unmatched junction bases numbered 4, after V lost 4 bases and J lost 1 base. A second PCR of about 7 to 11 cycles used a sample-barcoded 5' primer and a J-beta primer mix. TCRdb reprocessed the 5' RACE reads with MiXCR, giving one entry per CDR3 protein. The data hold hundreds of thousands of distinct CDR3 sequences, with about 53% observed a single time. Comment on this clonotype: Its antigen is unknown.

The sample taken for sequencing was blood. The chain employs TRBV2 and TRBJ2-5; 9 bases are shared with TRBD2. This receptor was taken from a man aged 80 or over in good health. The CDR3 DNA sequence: TGTGCCAGCAGTGGGAATAGCGGGGGCCAAGAGACCCAGTACTTC. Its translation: CASSGNSGGQETQYF.